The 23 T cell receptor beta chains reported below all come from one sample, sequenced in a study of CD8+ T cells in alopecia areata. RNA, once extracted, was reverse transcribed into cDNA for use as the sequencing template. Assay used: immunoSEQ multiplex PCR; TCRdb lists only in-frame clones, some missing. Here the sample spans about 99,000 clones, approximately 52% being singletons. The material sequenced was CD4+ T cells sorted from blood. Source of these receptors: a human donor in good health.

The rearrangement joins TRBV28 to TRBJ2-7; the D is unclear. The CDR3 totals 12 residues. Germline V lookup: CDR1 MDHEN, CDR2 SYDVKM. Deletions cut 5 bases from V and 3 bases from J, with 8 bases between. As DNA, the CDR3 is TGTGCCAGCAGTGGGGAACTCTACGAGCAGTACTTC. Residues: CASSGELYEQYF. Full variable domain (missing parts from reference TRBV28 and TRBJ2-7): DVKVTQSSRYLVKRTGEKVFLECVQDMDHENMFWYRQDPGLGLRLIYFSYDVKMKEKGDIPEGYSVSREKKERFSLILESASTNQTSMYLCASSGELYEQYFGPGTRLTVT.

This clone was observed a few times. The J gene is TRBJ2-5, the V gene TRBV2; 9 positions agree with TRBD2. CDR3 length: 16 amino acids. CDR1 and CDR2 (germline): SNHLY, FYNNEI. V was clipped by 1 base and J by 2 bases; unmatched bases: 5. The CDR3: CASSEEGSGGQETQYF. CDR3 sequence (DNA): TGTGCCAGCAGTGAAGAGGGTAGCGGGGGACAAGAGACCCAGTACTTC.

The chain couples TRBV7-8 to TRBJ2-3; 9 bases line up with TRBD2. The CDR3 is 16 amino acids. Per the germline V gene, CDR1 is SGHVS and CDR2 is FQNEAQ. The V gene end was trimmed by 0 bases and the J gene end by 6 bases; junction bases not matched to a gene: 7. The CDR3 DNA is TGTGCCAGCAGCTTAGCAGGCCTAGCGGGGAGGGATACGCAGTATTTT. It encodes CASSLAGLAGRDTQYF.

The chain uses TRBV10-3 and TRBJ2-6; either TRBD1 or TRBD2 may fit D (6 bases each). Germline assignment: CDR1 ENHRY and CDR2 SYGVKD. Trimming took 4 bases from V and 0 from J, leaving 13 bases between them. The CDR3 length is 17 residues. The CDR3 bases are TGTGCCATCAGTGCGTTGGGGGGCCGCTCTGGGGCCAACGTCCTGACTTTC. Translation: CAISALGGRSGANVLTF.

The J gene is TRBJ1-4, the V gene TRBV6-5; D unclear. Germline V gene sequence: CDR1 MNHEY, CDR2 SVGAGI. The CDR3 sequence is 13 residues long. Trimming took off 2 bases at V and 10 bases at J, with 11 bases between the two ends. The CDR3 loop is CASSYAGEGKLFF. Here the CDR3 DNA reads TGTGCCAGCAGTTACGCCGGGGAGGGAAAACTGTTTTTT.

The CDR3 spells CASSQRDIYGYTF. CDR3 coding DNA: TGCGCCAGCAGCCAACGGGACATCTATGGCTACACCTTC. J is TRBJ1-2 and V is TRBV4-1, with a weak D call TRBD1 (6 bases). CDR1 MGHRA and CDR2 YSYEKL come from the germline V gene. The CDR3 consists of 13 residues. The V end lost 2 bases, the J end lost 4 bases, and 8 bases lay between the germline ends.

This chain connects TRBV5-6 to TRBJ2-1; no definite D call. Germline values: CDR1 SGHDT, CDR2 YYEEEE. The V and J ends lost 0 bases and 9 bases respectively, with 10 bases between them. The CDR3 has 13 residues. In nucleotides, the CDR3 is TGTGCCAGCAGCTTGGTCGGGTCCTCTGAGCAGTTCTTC. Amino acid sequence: CASSLVGSSEQFF.

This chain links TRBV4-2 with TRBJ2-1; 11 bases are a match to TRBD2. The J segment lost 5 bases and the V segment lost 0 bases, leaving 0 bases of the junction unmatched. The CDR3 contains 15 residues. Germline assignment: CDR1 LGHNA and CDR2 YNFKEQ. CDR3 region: CASSQDSGGDNEQFF. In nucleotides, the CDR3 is TGTGCCAGCAGCCAAGATAGCGGGGGGGACAATGAGCAGTTCTTC.

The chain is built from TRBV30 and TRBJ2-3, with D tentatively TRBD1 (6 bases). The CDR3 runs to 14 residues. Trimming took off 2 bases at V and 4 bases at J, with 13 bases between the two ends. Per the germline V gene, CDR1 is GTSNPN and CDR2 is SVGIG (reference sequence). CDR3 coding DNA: TGTGCCTGGAGTCGCAGGGGTGGGGCAGATACGCAGTATTTT. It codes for CAWSRRGGADTQYF.

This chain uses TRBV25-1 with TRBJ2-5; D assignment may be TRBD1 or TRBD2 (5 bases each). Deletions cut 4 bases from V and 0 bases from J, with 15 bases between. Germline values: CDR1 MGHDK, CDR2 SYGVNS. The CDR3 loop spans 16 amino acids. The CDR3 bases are TGTGCCAGCAGTGTCCGGGACCCCGTGTACCAAGAGACCCAGTACTTC. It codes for CASSVRDPVYQETQYF.

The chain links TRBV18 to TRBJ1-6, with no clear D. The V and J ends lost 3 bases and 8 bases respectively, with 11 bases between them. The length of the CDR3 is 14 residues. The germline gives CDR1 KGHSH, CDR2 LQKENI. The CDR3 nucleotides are TGTGCCAGCTCACCTTCTGGGTTGGATTCACCCCTCCACTTT. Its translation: CASSPSGLDSPLHF.

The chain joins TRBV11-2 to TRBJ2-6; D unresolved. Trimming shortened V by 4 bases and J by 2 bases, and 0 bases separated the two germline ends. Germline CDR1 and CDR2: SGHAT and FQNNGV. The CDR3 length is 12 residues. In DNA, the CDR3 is TGTGCCAGCAGCTCTGGGGCCAACGTCCTGACTTTC. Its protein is CASSSGANVLTF. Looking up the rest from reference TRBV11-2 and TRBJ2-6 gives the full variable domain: EAGVAQSPRYKIIEKRQSVAFWCNPISGHATLYWYQQILGQGPKLLIQFQNNGVVDDSQLPKDRFSAERLKGVDSTLKIQPAKLEDSAVYLCASSSGANVLTFGAGSRLTVL.

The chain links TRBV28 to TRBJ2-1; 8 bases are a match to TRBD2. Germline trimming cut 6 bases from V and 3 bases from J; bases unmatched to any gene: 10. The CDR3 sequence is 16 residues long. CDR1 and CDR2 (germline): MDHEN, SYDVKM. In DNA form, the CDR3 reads TGTGCCAGCAGCACTCCCAGCGGGGGCCTCTACAATGAGCAGTTCTTC. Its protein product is CASSTPSGGLYNEQFF.

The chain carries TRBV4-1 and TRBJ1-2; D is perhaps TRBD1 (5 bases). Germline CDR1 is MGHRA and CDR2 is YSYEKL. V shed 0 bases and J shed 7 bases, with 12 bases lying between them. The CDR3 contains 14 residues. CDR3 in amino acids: CASSQDHQGGGYTF. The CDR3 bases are TGCGCCAGCAGCCAAGATCATCAGGGCGGTGGCTACACCTTC.

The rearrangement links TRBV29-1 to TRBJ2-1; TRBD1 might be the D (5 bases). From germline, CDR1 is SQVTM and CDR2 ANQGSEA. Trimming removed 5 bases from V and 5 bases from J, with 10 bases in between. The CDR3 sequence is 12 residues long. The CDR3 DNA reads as TGCAGCGTTCAGCAGGGCAACAATGAGCAGTTCTTC. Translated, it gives CSVQQGNNEQFF.

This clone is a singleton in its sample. CDR3 region: CASSQGVGVFYEQYF. The CDR3 DNA sequence: TGCGCCAGCAGCCAAGGGGTAGGGGTTTTCTACGAGCAGTACTTC. The rearrangement joins TRBV4-3 to TRBJ2-7, with D maybe TRBD1 (5 bases). The CDR3 covers 15 residues. The germline CDR1 and CDR2 sequences are LGHNA and YSLEER. V shed 1 base and J shed 3 bases, with 13 bases lying between them.

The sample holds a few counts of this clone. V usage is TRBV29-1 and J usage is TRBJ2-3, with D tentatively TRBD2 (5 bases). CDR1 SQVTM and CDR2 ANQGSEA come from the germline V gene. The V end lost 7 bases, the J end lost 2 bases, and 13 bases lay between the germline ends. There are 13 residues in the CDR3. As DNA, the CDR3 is TGCAGCGGACTGAGGGCCCTCACAGATACGCAGTATTTT. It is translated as CSGLRALTDTQYF.

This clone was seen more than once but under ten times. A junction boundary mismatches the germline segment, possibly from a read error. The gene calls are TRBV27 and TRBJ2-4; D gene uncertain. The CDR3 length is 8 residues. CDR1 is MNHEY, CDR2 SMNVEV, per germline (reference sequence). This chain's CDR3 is CASSPGDF. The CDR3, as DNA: TGTGCCAGCAGCCCTGGGGATTTC.

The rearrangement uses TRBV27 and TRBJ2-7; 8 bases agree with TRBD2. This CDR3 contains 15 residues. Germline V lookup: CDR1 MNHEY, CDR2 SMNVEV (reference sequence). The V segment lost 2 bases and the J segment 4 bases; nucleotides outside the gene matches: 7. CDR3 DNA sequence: TGTGCCAGCAGTTTAATCCCGGGGGGGCCATACGAGCAGTACTTC. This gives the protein CASSLIPGGPYEQYF.

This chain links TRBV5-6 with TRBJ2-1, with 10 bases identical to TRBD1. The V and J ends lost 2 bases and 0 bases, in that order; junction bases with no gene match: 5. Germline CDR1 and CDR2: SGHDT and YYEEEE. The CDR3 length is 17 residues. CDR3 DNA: TGTGCCAGCAGCTTTCGGACAGGGGGTAGCTCCTACAATGAGCAGTTCTTC. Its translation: CASSFRTGGSSYNEQFF.

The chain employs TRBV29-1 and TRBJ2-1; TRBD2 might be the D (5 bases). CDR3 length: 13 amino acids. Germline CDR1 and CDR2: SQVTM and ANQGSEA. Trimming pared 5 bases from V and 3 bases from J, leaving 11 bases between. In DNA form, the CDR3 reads TGCAGCGTTATCAAGCGGATCTACAATGAGCAGTTCTTC. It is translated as CSVIKRIYNEQFF.

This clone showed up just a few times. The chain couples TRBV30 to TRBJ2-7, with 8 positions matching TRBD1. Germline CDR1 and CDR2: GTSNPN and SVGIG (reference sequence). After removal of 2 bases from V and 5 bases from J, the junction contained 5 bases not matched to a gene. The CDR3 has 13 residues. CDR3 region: CAWSRQGLNEQYF. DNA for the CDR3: TGTGCCTGGAGTCGACAGGGGTTGAACGAGCAGTACTTC.

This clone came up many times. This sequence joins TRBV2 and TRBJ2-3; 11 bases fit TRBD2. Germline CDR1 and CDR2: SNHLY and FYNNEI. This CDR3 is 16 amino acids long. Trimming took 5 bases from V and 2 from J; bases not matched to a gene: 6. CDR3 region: CASSPTSGGNTDTQYF. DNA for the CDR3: TGTGCCAGCAGTCCAACTAGCGGGGGAAACACAGATACGCAGTATTTT.